This T cell receptor (beta chain) was sequenced for a study of CD8 T cells in ankylosing spondylitis. Study findings and constraints: Seemingly distinctive of ankylosing spondylitis blood was a TCR beta motif formed by eight highly homologous variants. Disease-associated clones were CD8+ and fairly uncommon in peripheral blood.

Trimming removed 2 bases from V and 8 bases from J; junction bases left unmatched: 8. This CDR3 is built from 15 residues. Germline V CDR1 and CDR2: MNHNS, SASEGT. This clonotype was found a few times. The antigen remains undetermined. TCRdb independently ran MiXCR on the 5' RACE reads; one entry per CDR3 protein. The data hold about 500,000 distinct CDR3 sequences, with roughly 13% observed a single time. The chain uses TRBV6-1 and TRBJ2-1; 8 bases are shared with TRBD1. Sequencing used blood, either unsorted or a sorted T cell fraction (not recorded which). The TCR comes from a male donor with ankylosing spondylitis. Here the CDR3 reads CASSEPGGVTDEQFF. The CDR3 DNA is TGTGCCAGCAGTGAACCAGGGGGCGTAACAGATGAGCAGTTCTTC.